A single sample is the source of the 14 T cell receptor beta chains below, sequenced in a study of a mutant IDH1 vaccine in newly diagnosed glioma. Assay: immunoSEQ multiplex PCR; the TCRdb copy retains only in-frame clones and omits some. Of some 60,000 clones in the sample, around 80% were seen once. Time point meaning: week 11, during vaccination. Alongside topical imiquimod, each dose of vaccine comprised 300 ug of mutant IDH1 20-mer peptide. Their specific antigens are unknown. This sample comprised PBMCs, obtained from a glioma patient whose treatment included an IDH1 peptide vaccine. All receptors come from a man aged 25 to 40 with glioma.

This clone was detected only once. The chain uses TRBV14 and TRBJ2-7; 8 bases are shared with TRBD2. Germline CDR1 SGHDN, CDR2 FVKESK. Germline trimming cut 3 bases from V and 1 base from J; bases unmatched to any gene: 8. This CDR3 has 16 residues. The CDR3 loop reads CASSQKQASGSYEQYF. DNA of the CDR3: TGTGCCAGCAGCCAGAAGCAGGCTAGCGGGTCCTACGAGCAGTACTTC.

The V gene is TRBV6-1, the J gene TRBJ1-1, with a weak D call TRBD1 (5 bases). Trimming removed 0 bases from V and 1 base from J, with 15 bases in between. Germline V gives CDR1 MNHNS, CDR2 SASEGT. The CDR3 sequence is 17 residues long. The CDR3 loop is CASSEALFRVGNTEAFF. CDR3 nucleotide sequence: TGTGCCAGCAGTGAAGCCCTTTTCAGGGTTGGGAACACTGAAGCTTTCTTT.

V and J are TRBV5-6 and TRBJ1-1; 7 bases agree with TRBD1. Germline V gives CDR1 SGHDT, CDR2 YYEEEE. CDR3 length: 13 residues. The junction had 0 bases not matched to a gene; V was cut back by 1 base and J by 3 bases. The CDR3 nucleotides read TGTGCCAGCAGCTTGACAGGGGACACTGAAGCTTTCTTT. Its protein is CASSLTGDTEAFF.

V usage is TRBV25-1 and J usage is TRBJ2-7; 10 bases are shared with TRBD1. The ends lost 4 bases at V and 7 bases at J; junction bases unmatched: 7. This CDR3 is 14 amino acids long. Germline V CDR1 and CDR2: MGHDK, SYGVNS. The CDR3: CASSGGQGNGEQYF. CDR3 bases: TGTGCCAGCAGTGGGGGACAGGGGAACGGGGAGCAGTACTTC.

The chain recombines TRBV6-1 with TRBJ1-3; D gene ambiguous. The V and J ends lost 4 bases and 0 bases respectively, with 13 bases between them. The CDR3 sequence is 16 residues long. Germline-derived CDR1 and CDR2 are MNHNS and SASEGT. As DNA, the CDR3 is TGTGCCAGCAGTGTTCGTCGGGAGCCCTCTGGAAACACCATATATTTT. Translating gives CASSVRREPSGNTIYF.

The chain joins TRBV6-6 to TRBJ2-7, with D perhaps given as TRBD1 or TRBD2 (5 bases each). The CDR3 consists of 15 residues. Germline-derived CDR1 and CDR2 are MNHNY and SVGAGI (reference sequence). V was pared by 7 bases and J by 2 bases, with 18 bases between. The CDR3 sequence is CASTETTALAYEQYF. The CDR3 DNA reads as TGTGCCAGCACCGAGACGACAGCACTAGCCTACGAGCAGTACTTC.

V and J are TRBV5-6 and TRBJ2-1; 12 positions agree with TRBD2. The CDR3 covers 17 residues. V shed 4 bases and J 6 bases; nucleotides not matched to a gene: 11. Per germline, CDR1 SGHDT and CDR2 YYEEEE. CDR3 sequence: CASSLSSGGAWGNEQFF. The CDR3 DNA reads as TGTGCCAGCAGCCTTTCTAGCGGGGGGGCCTGGGGCAATGAGCAGTTCTTC.

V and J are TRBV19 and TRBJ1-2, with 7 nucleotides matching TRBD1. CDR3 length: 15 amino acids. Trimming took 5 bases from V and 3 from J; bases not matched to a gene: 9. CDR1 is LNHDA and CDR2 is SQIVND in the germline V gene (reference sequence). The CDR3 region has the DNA TGTGCCAGTAGTCTCCTTCGGACAGGCCACTATGGCTACACCTTC. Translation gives CASSLLRTGHYGYTF.

The CDR3 region is CASSVGPPTYNEQFF. In DNA, the CDR3 is TGTGCCAGCAGCGTAGGGCCCCCCACCTACAATGAGCAGTTCTTC. This sequence joins TRBV9 and TRBJ2-1, with D unresolved. The V gene lost 0 bases and the J gene lost 2 bases, with 9 bases spanning the gap. The CDR3 is 15 amino acids. Germline CDR1 is SGDLS and CDR2 is YYNGEE.

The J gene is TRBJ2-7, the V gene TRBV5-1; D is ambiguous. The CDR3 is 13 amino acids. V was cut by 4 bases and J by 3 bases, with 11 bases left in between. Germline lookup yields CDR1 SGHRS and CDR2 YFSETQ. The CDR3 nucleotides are TGCGCCAGCAGCCCCGGTGGGGACTACGAGCAGTACTTC. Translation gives CASSPGGDYEQYF.

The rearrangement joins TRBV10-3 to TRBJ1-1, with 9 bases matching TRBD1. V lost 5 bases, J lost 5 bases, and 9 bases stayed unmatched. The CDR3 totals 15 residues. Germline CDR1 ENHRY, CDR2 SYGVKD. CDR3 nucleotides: TGTGCCATCAGTCCGGGACAGGGATCAGGGACTGAAGCTTTCTTT. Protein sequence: CAISPGQGSGTEAFF.

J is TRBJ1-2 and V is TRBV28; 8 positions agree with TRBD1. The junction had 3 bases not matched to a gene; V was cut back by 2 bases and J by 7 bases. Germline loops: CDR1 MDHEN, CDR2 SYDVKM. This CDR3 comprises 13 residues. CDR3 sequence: CASSLARGLGYTF. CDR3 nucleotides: TGTGCCAGCAGTTTAGCCAGGGGGCTTGGCTACACCTTC.

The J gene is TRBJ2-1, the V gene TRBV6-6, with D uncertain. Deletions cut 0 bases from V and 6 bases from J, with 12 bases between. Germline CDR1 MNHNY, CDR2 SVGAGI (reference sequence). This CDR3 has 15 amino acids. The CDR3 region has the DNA TGTGCCAGCAGTTACTCGGCAGGTGGAAGCAATGAGCAGTTCTTC. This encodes CASSYSAGGSNEQFF.

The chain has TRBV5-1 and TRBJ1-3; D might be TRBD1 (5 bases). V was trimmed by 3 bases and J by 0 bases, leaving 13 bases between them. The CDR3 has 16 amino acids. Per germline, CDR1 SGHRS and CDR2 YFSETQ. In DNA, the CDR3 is TGCGCCAGCAGCTCGGGGCGGGCCTCCTCTGGAAACACCATATATTTT. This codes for CASSSGRASSGNTIYF. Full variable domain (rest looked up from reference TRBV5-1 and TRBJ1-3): KAGVTQTPRYLIKTRGQQVTLSCSPISGHRSVSWYQQTPGQGLQFLFEYFSETQRNKGNFPGRFSGRQFSNSRSEMNVSTLELGDSALYLCASSSGRASSGNTIYFGEGSWLTVV.